This TCR beta chain was sequenced in a study of T cells after yellow fever vaccination. General study findings and limits: Within FACS-sorted repertoires, abundant clonotypes contaminating from the bulk population could be present. Clonotype sharing between CD4 and CD8 compartments was small.

On this clonotype: Its antigen is not identified.

Germline CDR1 reads DFQATT; CDR2 reads SNEGSKA (reference sequence). The length of the CDR3 is 14 residues. V lost 5 bases to trimming and J lost 4 bases, with 17 bases between them. TCRdb called the 5' RACE reads again in MiXCR, with one record for every CDR3 protein. In the table there are approximately 550,000 distinct CDR3 sequences, 13% of which are singletons. This TCR was recovered from a man aged 25-45 years who received the YFV17D yellow fever vaccine. The chain recombines TRBV20-1 with TRBJ2-5; D not resolved. Sequencing used PBMCs, obtained on the day of the yellow fever booster vaccination. The CDR3 loop reads CSAPYWATGETQYF. The CDR3 DNA follows: TGCAGTGCTCCATATTGGGCCACTGGAGAGACCCAGTACTTC.